This T cell receptor beta chain was sequenced during a study of OX40 agonist ivuxolimab in advanced cancers. Across the whole study: Ivuxolimab was administered intravenously to patients at 0.01 to 10 mg/kg every 2 weeks.

The germline CDR1 and CDR2 sequences are MNHNS and SASEGT. V was clipped by 0 bases and J by 0 bases, with 6 bases between them. This CDR3 contains 15 residues. Assay: immunoSEQ multiplex PCR; the TCRdb copy retains only in-frame clones and omits some. This sample has approximately 50,000 clones, with around 80% found just once. Study-wide results and limits: Researchers did not determine the expanded peripheral T cells' antigen specificity.

In the case of this clone: What it recognizes is unknown.

The starting material was CD4+ or CD8+ T cells sorted from blood, obtained in a trial of the OX40 agonist ivuxolimab. The TCR comes from an adult with an advanced solid tumor such as melanoma, head and neck, liver or kidney cancer. The chain combines TRBV6-1 with TRBJ1-3, with D unresolved. In DNA form, the CDR3 reads TGTGCCAGCAGTGAAGCAGGCGGCTCTGGAAACACCATATATTTT. Protein sequence: CASSEAGGSGNTIYF.